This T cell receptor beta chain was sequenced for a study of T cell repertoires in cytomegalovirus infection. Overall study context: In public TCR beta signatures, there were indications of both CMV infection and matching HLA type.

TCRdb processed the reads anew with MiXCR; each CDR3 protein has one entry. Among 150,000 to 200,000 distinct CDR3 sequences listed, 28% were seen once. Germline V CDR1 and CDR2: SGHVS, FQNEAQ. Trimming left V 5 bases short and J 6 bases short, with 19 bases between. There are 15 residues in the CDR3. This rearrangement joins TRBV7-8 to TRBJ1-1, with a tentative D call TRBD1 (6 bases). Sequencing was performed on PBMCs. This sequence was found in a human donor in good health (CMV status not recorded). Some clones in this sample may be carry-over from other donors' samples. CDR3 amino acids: CASSRIGGSGSEAFF. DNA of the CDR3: TGTGCCAGCAGCCGAATAGGGGGTTCGGGGTCTGAAGCTTTCTTT.